The entry below describes one T cell receptor (beta chain). Its specificity is not known. For every subset, genomic DNA was evenly distributed across several immunoSEQ plates. Sequenced by immunoSEQ multiplex PCR; TCRdb stores in-frame clones only, minus some. Of over a million clones listed, roughly 75% are singletons. These data originate in a study of shared clonotypes between healthy human individuals. Study outcomes and limitations: The four-donor shared clonotypes exceeded non-shared clonotypes in generation probability, with non-shared ones scoring lower.

The CDR3 covers 13 residues. Trimming cost V 8 bases and J 6 bases, with 16 bases left between them. Looked up from germline, CDR1 is MDHEN and CDR2 is SYDVKM. This receptor was identified in a man in his late teens or twenties in good health. The sequenced material came from memory CD4+ T cells sorted from blood. Described subset: CD45RA-negative fraction. The chain carries TRBV28 and TRBJ1-2, with a tentative D call TRBD1 (5 bases). CDR3 sequence reads: CASQGAPRDGYTF. DNA of the CDR3: TGTGCCAGCCAGGGAGCCCCGCGTGATGGCTACACCTTC.